This T cell receptor beta chain was profiled in a study of cytomegalovirus exposure and HLA in healthy donors. This clone occurred once. Its antigen is undetermined. The V end lost 1 base, the J end lost 5 bases, and 17 bases lay between the germline ends. This CDR3 region has 16 residues. From germline, CDR1 is MGHRA and CDR2 YSYEKL. Regarding the study as a whole: Beyond CMV serostatus, there was no information to go on about immune exposure.

Primers for the PCR totalled 60 Vbeta and 13 Jbeta. Libraries were prepared by immunoSEQ multiplex PCR; TCRdb keeps only in-frame clonotypes and omits some of them. The sample lists roughly 200,000 clones; around 78% were seen once. The chain employs TRBV4-1 and TRBJ1-1, with D possibly being TRBD1 (5 bases). The source material was PBMCs. The sequence came from a woman in her 30s in good health and CMV-seropositive. The CDR3 loop is CASSQGVWGVGTEAFF. The CDR3 DNA is TGCGCCAGCAGCCAAGGGGTTTGGGGGGTCGGGACTGAAGCTTTCTTT.